These T cell receptor beta chains were read from a single sample in a study of cytomegalovirus exposure and HLA in healthy donors. Assay used: immunoSEQ multiplex PCR; TCRdb lists only in-frame clones, some missing. The repertoire holds under 150,000 clones, with around 73% as singletons. The specimen was PBMCs. Receptors were obtained from a woman between 25 and 40 years old in good health and CMV-seropositive. Each CDR3 is given with its conserved first and last residue. Fields, in order: CDR3 DNA, CDR3 protein, J gene, D gene, clone size, V gene. A D gene is named only where the DNA matches it firmly. Clone size appears in some rows only: once, few, many, or a class for an expanded clone.

cdr3_nt: TGTGCCAGCAACAGGGGAGGTGGCTACACCTTC; cdr3_aa: CASNRGGGYTF; j_call: TRBJ1-2; d_call: TRBD1; clone_size: -; v_call: TRBV2
cdr3_nt: TGCGCCAGCAGCCAAGCAAACAGGGGAGAGAACTATGGCTACACCTTC; cdr3_aa: CASSQANRGENYGYTF; j_call: TRBJ1-2; d_call: TRBD1; clone_size: -; v_call: TRBV4-1
cdr3_nt: TGTGCCAGCAGCAAAGATTCTAGGGTTAAGGGACTAGATCTTCCCAAACGCTCCTACGAGCAGTACTTC; cdr3_aa: CASSKDSRVKGLDLPKRSYEQYF; j_call: TRBJ2-7; d_call: -; clone_size: once; v_call: TRBV21-1
cdr3_nt: TGTGCCAGCAGTCTACAGGCCGGGACTAGCATGAATGAGCAGTTCTTC; cdr3_aa: CASSLQAGTSMNEQFF; j_call: TRBJ2-1; d_call: TRBD2; clone_size: -; v_call: TRBV11-2
cdr3_nt: TGCAGCACCGAATTGACAGGGGGTGGTGAGCAGTACTTC; cdr3_aa: CSTELTGGGEQYF; j_call: TRBJ2-7; d_call: TRBD1; clone_size: -; v_call: TRBV29-1
cdr3_nt: TGTGCCAGCAGCCCCTTCTTAAACACTGAAGCTTTCTTT; cdr3_aa: CASSPFLNTEAFF; j_call: TRBJ1-1; d_call: -; clone_size: few; v_call: TRBV9
cdr3_nt: TGTGCCAGCAGCTTAGAAGCGGTGGGGTACTCCTACAATGAGCAGTTCTTC; cdr3_aa: CASSLEAVGYSYNEQFF; j_call: TRBJ2-1; d_call: -; clone_size: once; v_call: TRBV11-2
cdr3_nt: TGTGCCAGCAGCCAAACGCGGGGGGCCAAACTGGATTTT; cdr3_aa: CASSQTRGAKLDF; j_call: TRBJ2-3; d_call: TRBD2; clone_size: -; v_call: TRBV5-8
cdr3_nt: TGTGCCAGCAGCTCCCGAGGTTGGGTGCTAAGGAATGAGCAGTTCTTC; cdr3_aa: CASSSRGWVLRNEQFF; j_call: TRBJ2-1; d_call: -; clone_size: -; v_call: TRBV11-2
cdr3_nt: TGTGCCAGCAGTAAAGCCAACACCGGGGAGCTGTTTTTT; cdr3_aa: CASSKANTGELFF; j_call: TRBJ2-2; d_call: -; clone_size: -; v_call: TRBV27
cdr3_nt: TGTGCCAGTAGTATTTTCGGGGGGGCGTCCTACAATGAGCAGTTCTTC; cdr3_aa: CASSIFGGASYNEQFF; j_call: TRBJ2-1; d_call: TRBD2; clone_size: -; v_call: TRBV19
cdr3_nt: TGTGCCTGGAGCGCGCGACTGCAGAACACTGAAGCTTTCTTT; cdr3_aa: CAWSARLQNTEAFF; j_call: TRBJ1-1; d_call: -; clone_size: -; v_call: TRBV30
cdr3_nt: TGCAGCGAGGGTGGGACAGGGGGTCCCTACACCTTC; cdr3_aa: CSEGGTGGPYTF; j_call: TRBJ1-2; d_call: TRBD1; clone_size: few; v_call: TRBV29-1
cdr3_nt: TGTGCCAGTAGTATCGGGACAGTTAACACTGAAGCTTTCTTT; cdr3_aa: CASSIGTVNTEAFF; j_call: TRBJ1-1; d_call: TRBD1; clone_size: -; v_call: TRBV19
cdr3_nt: TGTGCCAGCAGCTTAGGGGCAACTCAGCCCCAGCATTTT; cdr3_aa: CASSLGATQPQHF; j_call: TRBJ1-5; d_call: -; clone_size: -; v_call: TRBV5-6
cdr3_nt: TGCGCCAGCAGGGGGTCAGGGGGCTGGACTGAAGCTTTCTTT; cdr3_aa: CASRGSGGWTEAFF; j_call: TRBJ1-1; d_call: TRBD1; clone_size: -; v_call: TRBV10-2
cdr3_nt: TGTGCCAGCAGTTACAGCGGGGGTGAAGAGACCCAGTACTTC; cdr3_aa: CASSYSGGEETQYF; j_call: TRBJ2-5; d_call: TRBD2; clone_size: -; v_call: TRBV2
cdr3_nt: TGTGCCAGCAGTGTTGGACAGGCCCCTCAGCCCCAGCATTTT; cdr3_aa: CASSVGQAPQPQHF; j_call: TRBJ1-5; d_call: TRBD1; clone_size: few; v_call: TRBV6-1
cdr3_nt: TGTGCCAGCAGCCTACTAGCGGGAGATCACAATGAGCAGTTCTTC; cdr3_aa: CASSLLAGDHNEQFF; j_call: TRBJ2-1; d_call: TRBD2; clone_size: -; v_call: TRBV7-3
cdr3_nt: TGTGCCAGCTCACAGGGGGCTAACTATGGCTACACCTTC; cdr3_aa: CASSQGANYGYTF; j_call: TRBJ1-2; d_call: -; clone_size: -; v_call: TRBV18
cdr3_nt: TGTGCCATCAGCGGAAGCCGCGGGGGGGCCGGGACTGGTCTTCCAGATACGCAGTATTTT; cdr3_aa: CAISGSRGGAGTGLPDTQYF; j_call: TRBJ2-3; d_call: TRBD2; clone_size: once; v_call: TRBV10-3
cdr3_nt: TGCAGCGGGGGAGTGCCCGGTCACACGGATACGCAGTATTTT; cdr3_aa: CSGGVPGHTDTQYF; j_call: TRBJ2-3; d_call: -; clone_size: -; v_call: TRBV29-1
cdr3_nt: TGTGCCAGCAGCTTAAGGACAGGTCAAGGCTACACCTTC; cdr3_aa: CASSLRTGQGYTF; j_call: TRBJ1-2; d_call: TRBD1; clone_size: -; v_call: TRBV5-4
cdr3_nt: TGTGCCAGCAGTCTAGCGGCGGCCTCCTACGAGCAGTACTTC; cdr3_aa: CASSLAAASYEQYF; j_call: TRBJ2-7; d_call: TRBD2; clone_size: -; v_call: TRBV5-6
cdr3_nt: TGCAGTGCTAGCGTGGACAGGCTGGCTTTCTTT; cdr3_aa: CSASVDRLAFF; j_call: TRBJ1-1; d_call: TRBD1; clone_size: -; v_call: TRBV20-1
cdr3_nt: TGTGCCAGCAGCTTAGGGACTAGCTATGAGCAGTTCTTC; cdr3_aa: CASSLGTSYEQFF; j_call: TRBJ2-1; d_call: TRBD2; clone_size: -; v_call: TRBV7-3
cdr3_nt: TGTGCCAGCATCAAAGTACCGGGACAGGGCACAGATACGCAGTATTTT; cdr3_aa: CASIKVPGQGTDTQYF; j_call: TRBJ2-3; d_call: TRBD1; clone_size: -; v_call: TRBV7-2
cdr3_nt: TGTGCCAGCAGCCCCGGGACAGGGGACTACGAGCAGTACTTC; cdr3_aa: CASSPGTGDYEQYF; j_call: TRBJ2-7; d_call: TRBD1; clone_size: -; v_call: TRBV9
cdr3_nt: TGCGCCAGCAGCGAGACTAGCGGGAGTGCAGATACGCAGTATTTT; cdr3_aa: CASSETSGSADTQYF; j_call: TRBJ2-3; d_call: TRBD2; clone_size: -; v_call: TRBV5-1
cdr3_nt: TGTGCCAGCAGCTTGACTGAGTATGGCTACACCTTC; cdr3_aa: CASSLTEYGYTF; j_call: TRBJ1-2; d_call: -; clone_size: few; v_call: TRBV5-6
cdr3_nt: TGTGCCAGCAGTAACGGACAGGGGGTGATAAATGAGCAGTTCTTC; cdr3_aa: CASSNGQGVINEQFF; j_call: TRBJ2-1; d_call: TRBD1; clone_size: -; v_call: TRBV6-1
cdr3_nt: TGCAGTGCCCAGGGCAATGAGCAGTTCTTC; cdr3_aa: CSAQGNEQFF; j_call: TRBJ2-1; d_call: -; clone_size: -; v_call: TRBV20-1
cdr3_nt: TGTGCCAGCAGTAGTCTCGGTGGCTACACCTTC; cdr3_aa: CASSSLGGYTF; j_call: TRBJ1-2; d_call: -; clone_size: -; v_call: TRBV6-1
cdr3_nt: TGCGCCAGCAGCCCAGGGGGAACTGAAGCTTTCTTT; cdr3_aa: CASSPGGTEAFF; j_call: TRBJ1-1; d_call: TRBD1; clone_size: -; v_call: TRBV5-1
cdr3_nt: TGTGCCAGCAGTAAGCGGGCCACTGAAGAGACCCAGTACTTC; cdr3_aa: CASSKRATEETQYF; j_call: TRBJ2-5; d_call: -; clone_size: -; v_call: TRBV7-9
cdr3_nt: TGTGCCAGCAGCCAAGTCGGGGTAAACATTCAGTACTTC; cdr3_aa: CASSQVGVNIQYF; j_call: TRBJ2-4; d_call: -; clone_size: once; v_call: TRBV14
cdr3_nt: TGTGCCAGTAGCGGGGTGGGCCCGGGGGACTATGGCTACACCTTC; cdr3_aa: CASSGVGPGDYGYTF; j_call: TRBJ1-2; d_call: -; clone_size: -; v_call: TRBV19
cdr3_nt: TGTGCCAGCAGCTCCCGGACTCCCCTAGGCGAGACCCAGTACTTC; cdr3_aa: CASSSRTPLGETQYF; j_call: TRBJ2-5; d_call: -; clone_size: -; v_call: TRBV7-9
cdr3_nt: TGCGCCAAAAGCTACAGGGGCGAGCAGTACTTC; cdr3_aa: CAKSYRGEQYF; j_call: TRBJ2-7; d_call: TRBD1; clone_size: -; v_call: TRBV30
cdr3_nt: TGCAGCGTTGAAAGCTTAGGGGGGGCCAACGAGCAGTACTTC; cdr3_aa: CSVESLGGANEQYF; j_call: TRBJ2-7; d_call: -; clone_size: -; v_call: TRBV29-1
cdr3_nt: TGTGCCAGTAGCCCGGGTCAAGGATACAATGAGCAGTTCTTC; cdr3_aa: CASSPGQGYNEQFF; j_call: TRBJ2-1; d_call: -; clone_size: -; v_call: TRBV19
cdr3_nt: TGTGCCAGCAGCCCACAGGGTTGGAACACTGAAGCTTTCTTT; cdr3_aa: CASSPQGWNTEAFF; j_call: TRBJ1-1; d_call: -; clone_size: -; v_call: TRBV9
cdr3_nt: TGCGCCAGCAGCGGACTAGCGGACACAGATACGCAGTATTTT; cdr3_aa: CASSGLADTDTQYF; j_call: TRBJ2-3; d_call: TRBD2; clone_size: -; v_call: TRBV5-1
cdr3_nt: TGCGCCAGCAGCTACACAGGTATCTCCTACAATGAGCAGTTCTTC; cdr3_aa: CASSYTGISYNEQFF; j_call: TRBJ2-1; d_call: -; clone_size: once; v_call: TRBV4-1
cdr3_nt: -; cdr3_aa: CASSKVGGGARGDSNQPQHF; j_call: TRBJ1-5; d_call: -; clone_size: -; v_call: TRBV21-1
cdr3_nt: TGTGCCAGCAGTGGGGACAGAATGAACTACGAGCAGTACTTC; cdr3_aa: CASSGDRMNYEQYF; j_call: TRBJ2-7; d_call: TRBD1; clone_size: -; v_call: TRBV27
cdr3_nt: TGTGCCAGCAGCCCTGAGCGGGGGAGCACAGATACGCAGTATTTT; cdr3_aa: CASSPERGSTDTQYF; j_call: TRBJ2-3; d_call: TRBD2; clone_size: -; v_call: TRBV6-5
cdr3_nt: TGTGCCAGCTCACCATACGACAGGGCAAACACTGAAGCTTTCTTT; cdr3_aa: CASSPYDRANTEAFF; j_call: TRBJ1-1; d_call: TRBD1; clone_size: -; v_call: TRBV18
cdr3_nt: TGTGCCAGCTCATCGAGAGGGACAGGGAGGGCAGATACGCAGTATTTT; cdr3_aa: CASSSRGTGRADTQYF; j_call: TRBJ2-3; d_call: TRBD1; clone_size: -; v_call: TRBV18
cdr3_nt: TGTGCCAGCAGCTTGGGGCAGGGAATGAGCTACACCTTC; cdr3_aa: CASSLGQGMSYTF; j_call: TRBJ1-2; d_call: -; clone_size: -; v_call: TRBV7-9
cdr3_nt: TGTGCCAGCAGTGAACGCAGGGAGGGCAATCAGCCCCAGCATTTT; cdr3_aa: CASSERREGNQPQHF; j_call: TRBJ1-5; d_call: -; clone_size: -; v_call: TRBV2
cdr3_nt: TGTGCCAGCAGTGAAAAAGGGGACAGTACCCGCTGGCAGTACTTC; cdr3_aa: CASSEKGDSTRWQYF; j_call: TRBJ2-7; d_call: TRBD1; clone_size: -; v_call: TRBV6-1
cdr3_nt: TGTGCCAGCAGTGGGGGGGGCGCGGGTCAGCCCCAGCATTTT; cdr3_aa: CASSGGGAGQPQHF; j_call: TRBJ1-5; d_call: -; clone_size: -; v_call: TRBV2
cdr3_nt: TGCGCCAGCAGCCAAGAAGACGGTTTCGTCTTAGCGGGGGCGGATGAGCAGTTCTTC; cdr3_aa: CASSQEDGFVLAGADEQFF; j_call: TRBJ2-1; d_call: TRBD2; clone_size: -; v_call: TRBV4-1
cdr3_nt: TGTGCCAGCAGTTACTCGCGGTCGAGGGAGCAGTTCTTC; cdr3_aa: CASSYSRSREQFF; j_call: TRBJ2-1; d_call: -; clone_size: -; v_call: TRBV6-5